The entry that follows covers one T cell receptor beta chain sequence. What antigen it recognizes has not been identified. No base quality information exists; no much larger clone differs at one position. Genomic DNA was isolated from the sorted cells so that the TCRbeta CDR3 region could be sequenced. The immunoSEQ Assay was used for sequencing of TCRbeta CDR3 regions. The table comes from immuneACCESS by way of TCRdb, which keeps in-frame sequences with V and J called. Part of the clones is missing from these tables; in studies checked, under half for an unresolved V gene and the rest for unknown reasons. This sample is represented by tens of thousands of clones; 70% to 90% of them were singletons. The ten largest clonotypes hold roughly 1.9% of the sample. These data originate in a study of OX40 agonist ivuxolimab in advanced cancers. As for the study more broadly: The costimulatory receptor OX40 (CD134) was targeted by ivuxolimab, a fully human IgG2 agonistic monoclonal antibody. Intravenous ivuxolimab was administered to patients every 2 weeks at six dose levels: 0.01, 0.1, 0.3, 1.5, 3 and 10 mg/kg. Of the approximately 50 dose-escalation patients, hepatocellular carcinoma was present in about 20, melanoma in approximately 15, renal cell carcinoma in 9 and head and neck cancer in 9. In the dose-escalation cohort, around four fifths of patients were male, and the mean age was around 60 years with a range of roughly 23 to 90. Prior anti-PD-1, anti-PD-L1 or anti-CTLA-4 therapy was permitted, and less than 45% of dose-escalation patients had received checkpoint inhibitors. Partial responses were achieved by three dose-escalation patients, of whom one had hepatocellular carcinoma and two had cutaneous melanoma. Peripheral TCRbeta sequencing was intended to test whether TCR sequence diversity was altered and clonal T-cell expansion was caused by ivuxolimab. The paper describes the monotherapy dose-escalation part (N ≈ 49 patients) of the phase I trial of ivuxolimab. What the study reported, not specific to this receptor: After ivuxolimab, expanded clones were on average more numerous among CD8+ T cells than among CD4+ T cells. In the 0.1-3.0 mg/kg groups, partial responders had among the lowest normalized peripheral clonal expansion, particularly in CD8+ T cells. The antigen specificity of the peripheral T cells that underwent clonal expansion was not determined. Low levels of normalized T-cell clonal expansion were also seen in some nonresponding patients. At doses from 0.1 to 3.0 mg/kg, clonal expansion was seen in both CD4+ and CD8+ blood T cells between baseline and week 6.

Trimming leaves V shorter by 7 bases and J shorter by 7 bases, with the junction holding 10 bases beyond the gene matches. CDR1 and CDR2 are drawn from the germline V gene: SNHLY, FYNNEI. Its CDR3 holds 15 amino acids, cysteine through phenylalanine. Only CDR3 DNA is held: 45 bases, read in frame from base 1. The trial excluded patients who had a history of autoimmune disease or were on systemic immunosuppression. Peripheral blood for TCR sequencing was collected from all dose cohorts at baseline, on cycle 4 day 1, and on cycle 7 day 1. The samples were drawn from a first-in-human, open-label, multicenter phase I dose-escalation trial of ivuxolimab. Adults with locally advanced or metastatic melanoma, renal cell, hepatocellular, or head and neck squamous cell carcinoma were enrolled in the trial. CD4+ and CD8+ T cells were sorted separately from peripheral blood before TCR sequencing.

This clonotype was obtained from an adult with an advanced solid tumor such as melanoma, head and neck, liver or kidney cancer. The sample here was CD4+ or CD8+ T cells sorted from blood, taken in a trial of the OX40 agonist ivuxolimab. The V gene is TRBV2 and the J gene is TRBJ1-6, with 7 bases aligning to TRBD1. The DNA sequence follows: TGTGCCAGCACCGAACAACAGGGGACGAATTCACCCCTCCACTTT. Its coded protein is CASTEQQGTNSPLHF.